This TCR beta chain comes out of a study of T cells after somatic rescue of genetic block. V gave up 0 bases and J gave up 1 base; unmatched junction bases: 6. CDR3 size: 16 residues. Germline V gives CDR1 SGHNT, CDR2 YYREEE (reference sequence). Clones were sequenced by immunoSEQ multiplex PCR, and TCRdb holds only the in-frame ones, with some missing. The sample yields approximately 14,000 clones, roughly three quarters seen once. The sequencing input was peripheral blood mononuclear cells (PBMCs). The chain is built from TRBV5-4 and TRBJ2-7; 8 bases align to TRBD1. The TCR originated in a boy between 10 and 17 years old. CDR3 sequence reads: CASSLAPRTGSYEQYF. In DNA, the CDR3 is TGTGCCAGCAGCTTGGCCCCCCGGACAGGGTCCTACGAGCAGTACTTC.